Below, 19 T cell receptor beta chains from the same sample are listed, as sequenced in a study of T cell responses to AZD1222 COVID-19 vaccine. Data came from immunoSEQ multiplex PCR; TCRdb stores just in-frame clones and leaves some out. The data contain over 110,000 clones, roughly 90% of them singletons. Sequences were derived from peripheral blood, sampled on day 0 of AZD1222 vaccination. The receptor set was obtained from an adult in good health.

The genes are TRBV24-1 and TRBJ2-6; 9 nucleotides agree with TRBD2. This CDR3 is built from 19 residues. Germline V gene data show CDR1 as KGHDR and CDR2 as SFDVKD. The ends lost 5 bases at V and 2 bases at J; junction bases unmatched: 12. CDR3 nucleotides: TGTGCCACCAGTGGTCTCCCCCGAGCGGGAGGACCTGGGGCCAACGTCCTGACTTTC. Its protein product is CATSGLPRAGGPGANVLTF.

The chain is built from TRBV9 and TRBJ2-2; TRBD2 is a possible D gene (6 bases). V gave up 0 bases and J gave up 0 bases, with 12 bases separating them. Germline V gene data show CDR1 as SGDLS and CDR2 as YYNGEE. This CDR3 is built from 17 residues. For the CDR3, the DNA is TGTGCCAGCAGCGTAGCCCCAGCGGGCGCGAACACCGGGGAGCTGTTTTTT. Protein: CASSVAPAGANTGELFF. Combining the CDR3 with reference TRBV9 and TRBJ2-2 gives the whole variable domain DSGVTQTPKHLITATGQRVTLRCSPRSGDLSVYWYQQSLDQGLQFLIQYYNGEERAKGNILERFSAQQFPDLHSELNLSSLELGDSALYFCASSVAPAGANTGELFFGEGSRLTVL.

V gene TRBV27 combines with J gene TRBJ2-5; 9 positions agree with TRBD2. This CDR3 comprises 16 residues. V was pared by 2 bases and J by 6 bases, with 10 bases of the junction left unmatched. Germline assignment: CDR1 MNHEY and CDR2 SMNVEV (reference sequence). This CDR3 reads CASSLTGREGAKTQYF. CDR3 nucleotides: TGTGCCAGCAGTTTAACGGGGCGGGAGGGCGCAAAGACCCAGTACTTC.

The gene calls are TRBV27 and TRBJ2-2, with D unresolved. V dropped 2 bases and J dropped 7 bases, with 5 bases sitting between them. Germline-derived CDR1 and CDR2 are MNHEY and SMNVEV (reference sequence). The length of the CDR3 is 12 residues. CDR3 protein: CASSLVGGELFF. The CDR3 DNA reads as TGTGCCAGCAGTTTAGTAGGCGGGGAGCTGTTTTTT.

The J gene is TRBJ1-2, the V gene TRBV7-9; a weak D match, TRBD1 (5 bases). Per germline, CDR1 SEHNR and CDR2 FQNEAQ (reference sequence). This CDR3 region has 13 residues. Deletions cut 7 bases from V and 4 bases from J, with 13 bases between. CDR3 residues: CASTTWGSYGYTF. CDR3 bases: TGTGCCAGCACCACCTGGGGGAGCTATGGCTACACCTTC. Based on the CDR3 plus reference TRBV7-9 and TRBJ1-2, the full variable domain is DTGVSQNPRHKITKRGQNVTFRCDPISEHNRLYWYRQTLGQGPEFLTYFQNEAQLEKSRLLSDRFSAERPKGSFSTLEIQRTEQGDSAMYLCASTTWGSYGYTFGSGTRLTVV.

The gene calls are TRBV4-1 and TRBJ2-3, with 7 bases fitting TRBD2. CDR1 and CDR2 from the germline V gene are MGHRA and YSYEKL. V was pared by 4 bases and J by 1 base, with 17 bases of the junction left unmatched. The CDR3 contains 19 residues. The CDR3 sequence is CASSRGPLSGSGGTDTQYF. The CDR3 region has the DNA TGCGCCAGCAGCCGAGGGCCCCTAAGTGGGAGCGGGGGCACAGATACGCAGTATTTT.

This clone was detected once. The chain recombines TRBV27 with TRBJ2-2; no reliable D call. The ends were cut back, 5 bases at V and 6 bases at J, with 7 bases in the middle. This CDR3 spans 12 amino acids. Germline CDR1 is MNHEY and CDR2 is SMNVEV (reference sequence). The CDR3 here is CASSRLAGELFF. Written as DNA, the CDR3 is TGTGCCAGCAGTCGTTTAGCCGGGGAGCTGTTTTTT.

The chain has TRBV7-2 and TRBJ2-1; 7 bases line up with TRBD2. The germline V gene encodes CDR1 SGHTA and CDR2 FQGNSA. The CDR3 contains 15 residues. The V gene end was trimmed by 5 bases and the J gene end by 1 base; junction bases not matched to a gene: 5. The CDR3 bases are TGTGCCAGCAGCCCCCAGCGGGGATCCTACAATGAGCAGTTCTTC. Residues: CASSPQRGSYNEQFF.

The chain employs TRBV9 and TRBJ1-3; 7 bases are a match to TRBD1. The CDR3 length is 15 residues. V shed 4 bases and J 5 bases; nucleotides not matched to a gene: 9. CDR1 SGDLS and CDR2 YYNGEE come from the germline V gene. As DNA, the CDR3 is TGTGCCAGCAGCCCACGGACAGGTAGGAGAAACACCATATATTTT. It yields the protein CASSPRTGRRNTIYF. Based on the CDR3 plus reference TRBV9 and TRBJ1-3, the full variable domain is DSGVTQTPKHLITATGQRVTLRCSPRSGDLSVYWYQQSLDQGLQFLIQYYNGEERAKGNILERFSAQQFPDLHSELNLSSLELGDSALYFCASSPRTGRRNTIYFGEGSWLTVV.

This sequence joins TRBV11-2 and TRBJ2-7; tentatively, D is TRBD2 (5 bases). Germline CDR1 SGHAT, CDR2 FQNNGV. Trimming pared 5 bases from V and 6 bases from J, leaving 11 bases between. This CDR3 has 12 amino acids. CDR3 nucleotide sequence: TGTGCCAGCAGCCCCACTAGAGGCGAGCAGTACTTC. Its translation is CASSPTRGEQYF.

The rearrangement uses TRBV3-1 (or the pseudogene TRBV3-2) and TRBJ2-7, with 9 bases matching TRBD1. The CDR3 loop spans 14 amino acids. The V gene's germline CDR1 is LGHDT and CDR2 YNNKEL (reference sequence). Unmatched junction bases numbered 6, after V lost 7 bases and J lost 2 bases. The CDR3 protein is CASTRGTGTYEQYF. CDR3 nucleotide sequence: TGTGCCAGCACCAGAGGGACAGGGACCTACGAGCAGTACTTC.

The chain couples TRBV21-1 to TRBJ1-5; the D call in the table, TRBD1, was not verified against the DNA. TRBV21-1 is a recognized pseudogene. The CDR3 runs to 16 residues. CDR3 sequence (DNA): TGTGCCAGCAGCTGGACAGGGGGCTTGTCAATCCAGCCCCAGCATTTT. As protein: CASSWTGGLSIQPQHF.

V usage is TRBV5-1 and J usage is TRBJ2-5; TRBD2 agrees at 10 bases. CDR3 length: 16 amino acids. Trimming cost V 4 bases and J 2 bases; bases outside gene matches: 8. Germline CDR1 is SGHRS and CDR2 is YFSETQ. In DNA form, the CDR3 reads TGCGCCAGCAGCACCCAGCGGGAGGGGTTGCAAGAGACCCAGTACTTC. This gives the protein CASSTQREGLQETQYF.

The chain couples TRBV7-9 to TRBJ2-7; 12 bases agree with TRBD2. Germline V CDR1 and CDR2: SEHNR, FQNEAQ (reference sequence). The CDR3 loop spans 14 amino acids. After removal of 5 bases from V and 2 bases from J, the junction contained 1 base not matched to a gene. The DNA of the CDR3 is TGTGCCAGCAGCCCTAGCGGGAGGGCCTACGAGCAGTACTTC. It codes for CASSPSGRAYEQYF.

This clone has a handful of counts. This chain connects TRBV28 to TRBJ1-5, with TRBD1 matching 7 bases. The ends lost 5 bases at V and 2 bases at J; junction bases unmatched: 3. Germline CDR1 and CDR2: MDHEN and SYDVKM. The CDR3 extends over 14 amino acids. The CDR3 sequence: CASSEQGGNQPQHF. CDR3 DNA: TGTGCCAGCAGTGAGCAGGGGGGCAATCAGCCCCAGCATTTT.

V usage is TRBV19 and J usage is TRBJ1-1, with TRBD1 as a possible D gene (5 bases). V lost 11 bases to trimming and J lost 1 base, with 17 bases between them. Germline CDR1 and CDR2: LNHDA and SQIVND (reference sequence). The CDR3 sequence is 14 residues long. The CDR3 loop is CAAASRVGNTEAFF. CDR3 DNA: TGTGCCGCGGCATCCAGGGTAGGGAACACTGAAGCTTTCTTT.

The chain joins TRBV28 to TRBJ1-2; the D gene is possibly TRBD1 (5 bases). V lost 11 bases to trimming and J lost 4 bases, with 14 bases between them. CDR1 and CDR2 from the germline V gene are MDHEN and SYDVKM. CDR3 length: 12 residues. The CDR3 here is CAVAGLGYGYTF. The CDR3 bases are TGTGCCGTCGCAGGGTTGGGCTATGGCTACACCTTC.

This chain uses TRBV5-1 with TRBJ2-1; 7 nucleotides line up with TRBD2. This CDR3 has 13 residues. With 4 bases clipped from V and 7 bases from J, the junction kept 5 bases outside the gene matches. Germline CDR1 SGHRS, CDR2 YFSETQ. The CDR3 nucleotides are TGCGCCAGCAGCACGGGACTATTGAATGAGCAGTTCTTC. It is translated as CASSTGLLNEQFF.

The J gene is TRBJ2-2, the V gene TRBV28, with 7 bases identical to TRBD2. The V segment lost 6 bases and the J segment 2 bases; nucleotides outside the gene matches: 6. CDR1 MDHEN and CDR2 SYDVKM come from the germline V gene. The CDR3 covers 15 residues. CDR3 amino acids: CASRRASGNTGELFF. CDR3 sequence (DNA): TGTGCCAGCAGAAGGGCTAGCGGAAACACCGGGGAGCTGTTTTTT.